This TCR beta chain was documented in a study of CXCR3-negative and CXCR3-positive naive CD8 T cells (dated by TCRdb to the late 2010s). About the full investigation: In total, about 130 million TRB reads were obtained, or roughly 1.5 +/- 0.3 million reads per library. The TRBV-TRBJ cluster analysis covered naive subsets from 5 donors and memory cells from 3 donors. Diversity and physicochemical repertoire analyses covered some eleven donors pooled from two independent experiments. Overall results and qualifications from the work: Because CXCR3 expression was partially decreased after cryopreservation, freshly isolated PBMCs were used for most assays. Similar TRBV-TRBJ usage was shown by naive CXCR3-negative and CXCR3-positive cells from the same donor, whereas distinct patterns were shown by memory cells. Repertoire diversity was comparably high in both naive subsets but much lower in memory CD8+ T cells. TRB CDR3s from CXCR3-positive naive cells showed higher hydrophobicity (lower Kidera factor 4), lower energy, and higher strength and volume indices than CXCR3-negative naive cells. Surface CD5, linked to self-reactivity in mice, was comparable between naive subsets; TCR interaction strength was therefore also inferred from TRB CDR3 physicochemical properties.

Each CD8+ T cell subset was flow-sorted in triplicate, with roughly 330,000 cells per subset placed directly into RLT lysis buffer. To keep memory contaminants out, a stringent definition of naive CD8+ T cells was applied: CD45RO-CCR7+CD27+CD95-. Peripheral blood mononuclear cells were isolated from buffy coats using standard density gradient centrifugation. A FACSAria III was used to flow-sort naive CD8+ T cells into CXCR3-negative and CXCR3-positive populations. An RNeasy Mini Kit was used to extract total RNA from the sorted cells. Note on this clonotype: What this receptor recognizes is not known.

The listed sequencing device is NextSeq 550. The Human TCR Profiling Kit (MiLaboratory) was used to make UMI-labeled 5' RACE TRB cDNA libraries. The full amount of extracted RNA was used for cDNA synthesis, and the full amount of resulting cDNA was used for PCR amplification. The libraries were made side by side, with each library going through the same number of PCR cycles. In the authors' own workflow: About 54,000 +/- 9,700 unique UMI-labeled TRB cDNA molecules per library were extracted with MIGEC and MiXCR, with at least two reads per UMI required. Each library averaged about 38,000 +/- 11,000 functional in-frame TRB CDR3 nucleotide clonotypes without stop codons. After downsampling to 5000 UMI-labeled TRB molecules per sample, diversity metrics such as normalized Shannon-Wiener and Chao1 were calculated in VDJtools. VDJtools computed clonotype-size-weighted physicochemical properties of the central five CDR3 residues: interaction energy, strength, volume and Kidera factor 4. TCRdb reprocessed the reads; each CDR3 protein sequence makes one entry, and DNA is unavailable. For this entry, the V and J calls and clone size follow TCRdb and not the study's own pipeline. The table for this sample records around 96,000 distinct CDR3 sequences. 1.5% to 2% of the sample comes from the top ten.

CDR1 and CDR2 are read off the germline V gene as SQVTM and ANQGSEA. The CDR3 starts with the cysteine, ends with the phenylalanine, and has 12 residues. DNA for this receptor is not on file. Sequencing was done on a sample of naive CXCR3- CD8+ T cells from blood. The sample's cell subset or site label is to be understood as: CD45RO-CCR7+CD27+CD95- naive CD8+ T cells lacking CXCR3 (TNR3-). The receptor comes from a human donor in good health. Some clones in this sample may be carry-over from other donors' samples. The chain links TRBV29-1 with TRBJ2-5; the TCRdb D gene call, TRBD1, has no DNA to confirm it. The CDR3 amino acid sequence is: CSVPRGSETQYF.